This is a list of T cell receptor beta chains from one sample in a study of technical replicates of blood from a few donors. Produced via immunoSEQ multiplex PCR; TCRdb's table is partial and in-frame only. This sample has about 80,000 clones, with over 75% found just once. The sequencing sample was made of T cells isolated from PBMCs. The receptor source for this set is a human donor in good health. Both conserved end residues are part of each CDR3. D genes are given only for firm matches. The listing skips clone size in some rows; elsewhere it reads once, few, many or a size class.

.	TRBV18	TRBD2	TRBJ2-2	TGTGCCAGCACCGAGACTAGCGGGAGCGGGGAGCTGTTTTTT	CASTETSGSGELFF
.	TRBV30	.	TRBJ1-3	TGTGCCTGGAGCCTCCTCTCTGGAAACACCATATATTTT	CAWSLLSGNTIYF
.	TRBV6-5	TRBD1	TRBJ2-6	TGTGCCAGCAGTTACTCCCAGGGGGCTGGGGCCAACGTCCTGACTTTC	CASSYSQGAGANVLTF
.	TRBV4-2	.	TRBJ1-2	TGTGCCAGCAGCCAAGAGGCGACAAGGTCGAGTCACTATGGCTACACCTTC	CASSQEATRSSHYGYTF
.	TRBV7-2	.	TRBJ2-1	TGTGCCAGCAGCCCAAGATATCTTGCAGAATCCTACAATGAGCAGTTCTTC	CASSPRYLAESYNEQFF
.	TRBV29-1	TRBD1	TRBJ1-2	TGCAGCGTCTCCGACAGGGAAGCCTATGGCTACACCTTC	CSVSDREAYGYTF
.	TRBV19	.	TRBJ1-2	TGTGCCAGTACGCCAGCGTCCTATGGCTACACCTTC	CASTPASYGYTF
.	TRBV6-1	.	TRBJ1-1	TGTGCCAGCAGGCCCGACTTGGACACTGAAGCTTTCTTT	CASRPDLDTEAFF
.	TRBV11-3	TRBD2	TRBJ2-7	TGTGCCAGCAGCTCATTAGCGGGAGGGCTACACGAGCAGTACTTC	CASSSLAGGLHEQYF
once	TRBV6-1	TRBD1	TRBJ1-4	TGTGCCAGCAGGCCCGGGACAGGGTACGAAAAACTGTTTTTT	CASRPGTGYEKLFF
.	TRBV6-5	.	TRBJ2-7	TGTGCCAGCAGTTCTACCGGGGGCGAGCAGTACTTC	CASSSTGGEQYF
.	TRBV19	.	TRBJ2-1	TGTGCCAGTAGCCCAAACCGCTGGACTACAAACAATGAGCAGTTCTTC	CASSPNRWTTNNEQFF
.	TRBV2	.	TRBJ1-3	TGTGCCAGCGGTACACAGGGTTTATTTTTCAACACCATATATTTT	CASGTQGLFFNTIYF
.	TRBV6-6	.	TRBJ1-2	TGTGCCAGCAGCCCTACGTTGTTTCGAGGCTACACCTTC	CASSPTLFRGYTF
.	TRBV10-2	TRBD2	TRBJ2-3	TGCGCCAGCAGTGAGTTGAGGGCTAGCGGAAGCACAGATACGCAGTATTTT	CASSELRASGSTDTQYF
.	TRBV11-3	TRBD2	TRBJ2-7	TGTGCCAGCAGCTTAGACGGCGGGGGGCCTGTGGAGCAGTACTTC	CASSLDGGGPVEQYF
.	TRBV7-2	.	TRBJ1-1	TGTGCCAGCAGCTTATTAGCTCCGGAAGCTTTCTTT	CASSLLAPEAFF
.	TRBV27	.	TRBJ2-7	TGTGCCAGCAGTTTAATGGTAGCGGAGGTTTACGAGCAGTACTTC	CASSLMVAEVYEQYF
.	TRBV29-1	TRBD2	TRBJ2-7	TGCTCCGGACTAGCAGATTCCTACGAGCAGTACTTC	CSGLADSYEQYF
.	TRBV7-2	.	TRBJ2-3	TGTGCCAGCAGCTTCAGGGCAGCCAGTTCCTCAGATACGCAGTATTTT	CASSFRAASSSDTQYF
.	TRBV19	.	TRBJ1-1	TGTGCCAGTAGCCTGACAGTTAACACTGAAGCTTTCTTT	CASSLTVNTEAFF
.	TRBV28	.	TRBJ2-7	TGTGCCAGCAGTTTGGGCTACGACCTAACCTACGAGCAGTACTTC	CASSLGYDLTYEQYF
.	TRBV30	.	TRBJ1-1	TGTGCCTGGAGTGTAACGGGACTAGGGAACACTGAAGCTTTCTTT	CAWSVTGLGNTEAFF
.	TRBV5-1	.	TRBJ2-3	TGCGCCAGCAGCTTGGGTCTAGGCCAAATCGCAGATACGCAGTATTTT	CASSLGLGQIADTQYF
.	TRBV29-1	.	TRBJ2-7	TGCAGCGTTGGAAGTCTAGACGACGAGCAGTACTTC	CSVGSLDDEQYF
.	TRBV18	TRBD1	TRBJ2-1	TGTGCCAGCTCACCACCCCAGACAGGGCAGCACAATGAGCAGTTCTTC	CASSPPQTGQHNEQFF
.	TRBV28	TRBD1	TRBJ2-2	TGTGCCGTACAGGGGAGCAGCACCGGGGAGCTGTTTTTT	CAVQGSSTGELFF
.	TRBV7-2	.	TRBJ2-3	TGTGCCAGCAGCTTAGCCCTTACGCAGTATTTT	CASSLALTQYF
.	TRBV10-3	.	TRBJ2-5	TGTGCCATCAGTGTAGGAATGTCAGGGGGGACCAAAACAGGAGAGACCCAGTACTTC	CAISVGMSGGTKTGETQYF
.	TRBV10-1	.	TRBJ2-7	TGCGCCAGGCCAAGACAGTCTCCCTACGAGCAGTACTTC	CARPRQSPYEQYF
.	TRBV29-1	TRBD2	TRBJ2-1	TGCAGCGTCTGGCGGGAGATATACAATGAGCAGTTCTTC	CSVWREIYNEQFF
.	TRBV30	.	TRBJ1-2	TGTGCCTGGATGGGGGGAGAAAATGGCTACACCTTC	CAWMGGENGYTF
.	TRBV11-3	TRBD2	TRBJ2-1	TGTGCCAGCAGCTTAGATCCGTTTAGCGGGATGAATGAGCAGTTCTTC	CASSLDPFSGMNEQFF
.	TRBV29-1	TRBD1	TRBJ2-1	TGCAGCGAAACAGGACAGGGCAGTGAGCAGTTCTTC	CSETGQGSEQFF